These 24 T cell receptor beta chains share one sample of origin, sequenced in a study of T cells in Graves' hyperthyroidism and ophthalmopathy. Amplification targeted TCR beta CDR3 regions from RNA transcripts. First-round RT-PCR targeting the TCR CDR3 was performed with the HTBI primer set. One entry per CDR3 protein results from TCRdb running MiXCR on the multiplex PCR reads. Among about 400,000 distinct CDR3 sequences listed, approximately 15% were seen once. Sequencing was done on a sample of blood. These receptors were collected from a woman under 40 with Graves' hyperthyroidism.

This clonotype was counted ten times or more. The rearrangement uses TRBV30 and TRBJ2-4; D not certain. CDR3 length: 15 amino acids. The germline gives CDR1 GTSNPN, CDR2 SVGIG (reference sequence). Trimming cost V 2 bases and J 0 bases, with 11 bases left between them. The DNA for the CDR3 is TGTGCCTGGAGTTCGAGCGTACTAGCCAAAAACATTCAGTACTTC. Amino acids: CAWSSSVLAKNIQYF.

The genes are TRBV15 and TRBJ1-1; D is perhaps TRBD1 (5 bases). From germline, CDR1 is LNHNV and CDR2 YYDKDF (reference sequence). The V gene lost 0 bases and the J gene lost 9 bases, with 14 bases spanning the gap. This CDR3 has 14 residues. As DNA, the CDR3 is TGTGCCACCAGCAGAGAGCAGGGAACCCCCAAAGCTTTCTTT. It is translated as CATSREQGTPKAFF.

The table lists this clonotype with a few counts. The V and J genes are TRBV3-1 and TRBJ2-7; the D gene is possibly TRBD1 (5 bases). Germline assignment: CDR1 LGHDT and CDR2 YNNKEL (reference sequence). The CDR3 covers 14 residues. The V gene lost 8 bases and the J gene lost 0 bases, with 14 bases spanning the gap. Here the CDR3 reads CASGRWGSSYEQYF. The CDR3 bases are TGTGCCAGCGGCCGGTGGGGCAGCTCCTACGAGCAGTACTTC.

At least ten counts were recorded for this clonotype. V gene TRBV3-1 combines with J gene TRBJ1-1; D is ambiguous. This CDR3 comprises 13 residues. The V and J ends lost 1 base and 4 bases respectively, with 7 bases between them. Germline assignment: CDR1 LGHDT and CDR2 YNNKEL (reference sequence). CDR3 region: CASSQVEGTEAFF. DNA of the CDR3: TGTGCCAGCAGCCAAGTAGAGGGCACTGAAGCTTTCTTT.

Points on this clonotype: The missing conserved phenylalanine or tryptophan at the end of this CDR3 makes a read error likely. This sequence joins TRBV28 and TRBJ2-7; 9 positions agree with TRBD2. The V segment lost 7 bases and the J segment 6 bases; nucleotides outside the gene matches: 10. Germline assignment: CDR1 MDHEN and CDR2 SYDVKM. CDR3 length: 14 residues. The CDR3 sequence: CASKGAGGDGEQYL. CDR3 sequence (DNA): TGTGCCAGCAAGGGAGCGGGGGGAGATGGCGAGCAGTACCTC.

This clonotype has at least ten counts. The CDR3 reads CASSQDWRRDNEQFF. The DNA of the CDR3 is TGTGCCAGCAGCCAAGACTGGCGGAGGGACAATGAGCAGTTCTTC. This chain uses TRBV3-1 with TRBJ2-1; weak D call: TRBD2 (6 bases). V lost 0 bases to trimming and J lost 5 bases, with 11 bases between them. The CDR3 runs 15 residues. Looked up from germline, CDR1 is LGHDT and CDR2 is YNNKEL (reference sequence).

This chain links TRBV7-3 with TRBJ2-2; D could derive from TRBD1 or TRBD2 (7 bases each). CDR1 SGHTA and CDR2 FQGTGA come from the germline V gene. The CDR3 sequence is 18 residues long. Trimming removed 1 base at V and 6 bases at J, with 21 bases between. In nucleotides, the CDR3 is TGTGCCAGCAGCTTAATCGCACTTTCGACAGGGAGGGCCGGGGAGCTGTTTTTT. Translated: CASSLIALSTGRAGELFF.

This chain joins TRBV20-1 and TRBJ2-7; maybe TRBD2 (6 bases). Germline V gene sequence: CDR1 DFQATT, CDR2 SNEGSKA (reference sequence). The CDR3 length is 12 residues. Trimming pared 1 base from V and 6 bases from J, leaving 10 bases between. CDR3 DNA: TGCAGTGCTAGAGCGGGAGTGCCCGAGCAGTACTTC. Translation: CSARAGVPEQYF.

A few counts support this clonotype. One end of the junction is discordant with germline, which a read error may explain. The V gene is TRBV24-1, the J gene TRBJ2-5, with 9 bases aligning to TRBD2. Germline-derived CDR1 and CDR2 are KGHDR and SFDVKD. The CDR3 loop spans 17 amino acids. CDR3 region: CATSDPIAGVGQVTQYF. Here the CDR3 DNA reads TGTGCCACCAGTGACCCAATAGCGGGAGTGGGTCAAGTGACCCAGTACTTC.

This clonotype came up many times. The genes are TRBV7-8 and TRBJ2-5, with 7 bases lining up with TRBD1. CDR1 is SGHVS, CDR2 FQNEAQ, per germline. The CDR3 has 15 amino acids. Trimming cost V 8 bases and J 0 bases; bases outside gene matches: 9. CDR3 nucleotide sequence: TGTGCCAGCGGCGCCGAAGGGGGCCACCAAGAGACCCAGTACTTC. Protein: CASGAEGGHQETQYF.

This chain uses TRBV15 with TRBJ2-3; D not certain. The CDR3 extends over 12 amino acids. With 6 bases removed from V and 5 bases from J, the gap between germline ends came to 9 bases. CDR1 and CDR2 (germline): LNHNV, YYDKDF (reference sequence). The CDR3 sequence: CATSYLGDTQYF. The CDR3 nucleotides read TGTGCCACCAGTTACCTAGGAGATACGCAGTATTTT.

This clonotype occurred many times. The chain employs TRBV5-1 and TRBJ2-3, with 7 bases fitting TRBD1. The length of the CDR3 is 14 residues. Trimming cost V 4 bases and J 6 bases; bases outside gene matches: 8. Germline CDR1 reads SGHRS; CDR2 reads YFSETQ. The CDR3: CASSGRTGADTQYF. Here the CDR3 DNA reads TGCGCCAGCAGCGGTCGGACAGGTGCGGATACGCAGTATTTT. The whole variable domain, remainder taken from reference TRBV5-1 and TRBJ2-3, is KAGVTQTPRYLIKTRGQQVTLSCSPISGHRSVSWYQQTPGQGLQFLFEYFSETQRNKGNFPGRFSGRQFSNSRSEMNVSTLELGDSALYLCASSGRTGADTQYFGPGTRLTVL.

This clonotype appeared many times. This sequence joins TRBV11-2 and TRBJ1-2; D not certain. V was shortened by 5 bases and J by 1 base, with 17 bases between the two germline ends. The CDR3 consists of 16 residues. Germline CDR1 SGHAT, CDR2 FQNNGV. CDR3 amino acids: CASSRGWEEVNYGYTF. In DNA form, the CDR3 reads TGTGCCAGCAGCCGCGGCTGGGAGGAGGTTAACTATGGCTACACCTTC.

This clonotype was counted at least ten times. V gene TRBV7-8 combines with J gene TRBJ1-5; D uncertain. This CDR3 is 14 amino acids long. The V gene's germline CDR1 is SGHVS and CDR2 FQNEAQ. V was clipped by 0 bases and J by 7 bases, with 10 bases between them. Here the CDR3 reads CASSLAVGNQPQHF. Written as DNA, the CDR3 is TGTGCCAGCAGCTTAGCGGTAGGGAACCAGCCCCAGCATTTT.

The chain couples TRBV19 to TRBJ2-6; the D gene is possibly TRBD1 (6 bases). The germline CDR1 and CDR2 sequences are LNHDA and SQIVND (reference sequence). The CDR3 runs to 14 residues. V lost 9 bases and J lost 1, with 10 bases in between. For the CDR3, the DNA is TGTGCCAGCGATCAGGGGTCTGGGGCCAACGTCCTGACTTTC. This codes for CASDQGSGANVLTF.

This clonotype occurred a few times. The rearrangement uses TRBV20-1 and TRBJ1-2, with TRBD1 matching 8 bases. The ends lost 6 bases at V and 4 bases at J; junction bases unmatched: 10. CDR1 is DFQATT, CDR2 SNEGSKA, per germline (reference sequence). This CDR3 contains 14 residues. The CDR3 bases are TGCAGTGCGCATACGGACAGGGTAGTCTATGGCTACACCTTC. Protein: CSAHTDRVVYGYTF.

This clonotype was seen repeatedly, ten times or more. This chain uses TRBV30 with TRBJ2-1, with D hard to call. Trimming stripped 3 bases from V and 8 bases from J, with 8 bases between. Germline V CDR1 and CDR2: GTSNPN, SVGIG (reference sequence). The CDR3 has 11 residues. The CDR3 protein is CAWSPQDEQFF. In nucleotides, the CDR3 is TGTGCCTGGAGCCCCCAGGATGAGCAGTTCTTC.

This clonotype turned up a few times. V and J are TRBV7-9 and TRBJ2-5; weak D call: TRBD1 (6 bases). There are 15 residues in the CDR3. V was clipped by 0 bases and J by 2 bases, with 10 bases between them. Germline loops: CDR1 SEHNR, CDR2 FQNEAQ (reference sequence). CDR3 region: CASSLAQGWQETQYF. The CDR3 DNA reads as TGTGCCAGCAGCTTAGCCCAGGGGTGGCAAGAGACCCAGTACTTC.

The genes are TRBV5-1 and TRBJ2-2; 8 bases agree with TRBD2. The V and J ends lost 0 bases and 7 bases, in that order; junction bases with no gene match: 5. CDR1 is SGHRS, CDR2 YFSETQ, per germline. The CDR3 is 15 residues long. The CDR3 spells CASSLDGRANGELFF. DNA for the CDR3: TGCGCCAGCAGCTTGGACGGGAGGGCCAACGGGGAGCTGTTTTTT. Drawing the rest from reference TRBV5-1 and TRBJ2-2, the complete variable domain is KAGVTQTPRYLIKTRGQQVTLSCSPISGHRSVSWYQQTPGQGLQFLFEYFSETQRNKGNFPGRFSGRQFSNSRSEMNVSTLELGDSALYLCASSLDGRANGELFFGEGSRLTVL.

The chain uses TRBV12-3 or TRBV12-4 and TRBJ2-7; D unresolved. This CDR3 region has 13 residues. V gave up 8 bases and J gave up 2 bases, with 13 bases separating them. CDR3 sequence reads: CASGLGTAYEQYF. DNA of the CDR3: TGTGCCAGCGGGCTGGGAACCGCCTACGAGCAGTACTTC.

This clonotype was recorded many times. This chain connects TRBV11-2 to TRBJ2-1, with 12 positions matching TRBD2. With 5 bases clipped from V and 8 bases from J, the junction kept 7 bases outside the gene matches. CDR1 and CDR2 from the germline V gene are SGHAT and FQNNGV. The CDR3 is made up of 15 amino acids. The CDR3 loop reads CASSTTGTSGHEQFF. CDR3 coding DNA: TGTGCCAGCAGCACAACCGGGACTAGCGGGCATGAGCAGTTCTTC.

This clonotype was observed a few times. The chain recombines TRBV18 with TRBJ2-1; 7 nucleotides agree with TRBD1. CDR3 length: 16 residues. With 0 bases clipped from V and 5 bases from J, the junction kept 7 bases outside the gene matches. Germline values: CDR1 KGHSH, CDR2 LQKENI. CDR3 nucleotide sequence: TGTGCCAGCTCACCACCGAACGCAGGGGGACACAATGAGCAGTTCTTC. Translated: CASSPPNAGGHNEQFF.

The V call is TRBV20-1, the J call TRBJ2-1; TRBD2 matches at 8 bases. The CDR3 totals 16 residues. Germline lookup yields CDR1 DFQATT and CDR2 SNEGSKA (reference sequence). The V gene end was trimmed by 1 base and the J gene end by 0 bases; junction bases not matched to a gene: 5. This CDR3 reads CSARGRSGSSYNEQFF. The CDR3 DNA sequence: TGCAGTGCTAGAGGGAGGAGCGGGAGCTCCTACAATGAGCAGTTCTTC.

This clonotype has a handful of counts. This sequence joins TRBV11-2 and TRBJ2-3, with TRBD1 identical over 8 bases. Germline V gene data show CDR1 as SGHAT and CDR2 as FQNNGV. The CDR3 is 15 residues long. With V trimmed by 7 bases and J by 3 bases, 9 bases remained unmatched. CDR3 residues: CASKIRGQGTDTQYF. The CDR3 nucleotides are TGTGCCAGCAAAATCAGGGGGCAGGGTACAGATACGCAGTATTTT.